The rows below give T cell receptor beta chains drawn from one sample of a study of T cell repertoires in cytomegalovirus infection. Which antigens these TCRs recognize remains unknown. MiXCR, applied by TCRdb to the reads, yields one record per CDR3 protein. Among hundreds of thousands of distinct CDR3 sequences listed, approximately 46% were seen once. The sequences come from cultured PBMCs, collected from culture after CMV antigen stimulation. These receptor sequences come from a human donor in good health (CMV status not recorded). Some clones in this sample may be carry-over from other donors' samples. The CDR3 runs from the conserved cysteine through the conserved F or W.

V: TRBV7-2
length: 14
CDR3: CASSIGTKGYEQYF

V: TRBV20-1
length: 11
CDR3: CSAREVDTQYF

V: TRBV5-6
length: 15
CDR3: CASSFGAGGTDTQYF

V: TRBV7-8
length: 13
CDR3: CASSSSAGVGAFF

V: TRBV7-9
length: 16
CDR3: CASSPFEGRRTGELFF

V: TRBV7-9
length: 12
CDR3: CASSQALYEQYF

V: TRBV5-6
length: 15
CDR3: CASSLLAGASDTQYF

V: TRBV6-1
length: 15
CDR3: CASSEARPEDGELFF

V: TRBV10-3
length: 11
CDR3: CAIRSVGELFF

V: TRBV7-9
length: 17
CDR3: CASSLDRRGGVTDTQYF

V: TRBV7-2
length: 13
CDR3: CASSVGDGYGYTF

V: TRBV6-1
length: 13
CDR3: CASSPNMNTEAFF

V: TRBV7-6
length: 15
CDR3: CASSSPQGVNTEAFF

V: TRBV7-2
length: 14
CDR3: CASSSRRGGETQYF

V: TRBV7-6
length: 16
CDR3: CASSPTTGVGTDTQYF

V: TRBV7-9
length: 15
CDR3: CAIRPLAGAKNIQYF

V: TRBV7-9
length: 16
CDR3: CASSLVDRGIQETQYF

V: TRBV7-2
length: 14
CDR3: CASSLRAGENEQYF

V: TRBV10-3
length: 15
CDR3: CAISETLPSSDEQFF

V: TRBV7-9
length: 14
CDR3: CASSEGRYQETQYF

V: TRBV4-1
length: 14
CDR3: CASSQDIGVTEQFF

V: TRBV7-2
length: 13
CDR3: CASSRSFAQPQHF

V: TRBV5-1
length: 12
CDR3: CASSSSIETQYF

V: TRBV5-6
length: 14
CDR3: CASTLRGRDREQFF

V: TRBV7-2
length: 15
CDR3: CASSTDRGPSYEQYF

V: TRBV27
length: 15
CDR3: CASSSRDRGTFEAFF

V: TRBV7-6
length: 12
CDR3: CASSPRGNEQYF

V: TRBV19
length: 15
CDR3: CASSMGLAPLGTQYF